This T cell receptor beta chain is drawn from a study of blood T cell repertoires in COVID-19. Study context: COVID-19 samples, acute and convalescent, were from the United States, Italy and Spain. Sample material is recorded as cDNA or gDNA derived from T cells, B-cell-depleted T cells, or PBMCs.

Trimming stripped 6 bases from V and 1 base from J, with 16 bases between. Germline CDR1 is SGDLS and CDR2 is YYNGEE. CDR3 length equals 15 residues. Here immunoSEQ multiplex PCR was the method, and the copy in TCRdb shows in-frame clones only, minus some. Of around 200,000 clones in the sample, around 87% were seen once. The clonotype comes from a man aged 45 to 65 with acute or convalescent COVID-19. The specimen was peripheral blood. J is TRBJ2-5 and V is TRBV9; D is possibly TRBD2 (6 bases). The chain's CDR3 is CASNSALGSQETQYF. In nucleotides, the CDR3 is TGTGCCAGCAACTCCGCCCTCGGGAGCCAAGAGACCCAGTACTTC.